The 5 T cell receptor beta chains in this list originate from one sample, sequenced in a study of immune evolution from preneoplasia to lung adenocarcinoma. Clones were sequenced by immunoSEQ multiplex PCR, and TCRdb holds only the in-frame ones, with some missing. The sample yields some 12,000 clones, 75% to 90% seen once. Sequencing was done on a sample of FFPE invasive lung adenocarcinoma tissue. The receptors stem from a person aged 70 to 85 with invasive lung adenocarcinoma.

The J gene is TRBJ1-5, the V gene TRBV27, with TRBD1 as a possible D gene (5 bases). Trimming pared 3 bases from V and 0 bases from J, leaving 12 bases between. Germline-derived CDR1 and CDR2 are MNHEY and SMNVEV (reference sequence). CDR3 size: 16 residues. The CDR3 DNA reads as TGTGCCAGCAGTTTTATCGGGGGGGGTAGCAATCAGCCCCAGCATTTT. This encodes CASSFIGGGSNQPQHF.

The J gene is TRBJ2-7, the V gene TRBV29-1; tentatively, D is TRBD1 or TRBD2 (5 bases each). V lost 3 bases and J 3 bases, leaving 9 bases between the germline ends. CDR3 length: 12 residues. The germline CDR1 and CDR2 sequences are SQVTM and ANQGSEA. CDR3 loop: CSVERDGYEQYF. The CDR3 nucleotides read TGCAGCGTTGAGAGGGACGGCTACGAGCAGTACTTC.

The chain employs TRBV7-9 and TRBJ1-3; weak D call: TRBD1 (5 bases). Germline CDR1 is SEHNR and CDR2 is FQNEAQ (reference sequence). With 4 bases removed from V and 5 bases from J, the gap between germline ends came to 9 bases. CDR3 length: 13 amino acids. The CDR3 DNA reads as TGTGCCAGCAGCTGGGGCATTCGAAACACCATATATTTT. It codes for CASSWGIRNTIYF.

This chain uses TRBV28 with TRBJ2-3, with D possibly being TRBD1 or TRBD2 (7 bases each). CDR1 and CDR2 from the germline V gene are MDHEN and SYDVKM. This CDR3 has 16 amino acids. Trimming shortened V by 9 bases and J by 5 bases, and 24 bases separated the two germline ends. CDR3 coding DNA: TGTGCCAGTACTTCCCCTCAGGGGGGGATGAAAGATACGCAGTATTTT. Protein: CASTSPQGGMKDTQYF.

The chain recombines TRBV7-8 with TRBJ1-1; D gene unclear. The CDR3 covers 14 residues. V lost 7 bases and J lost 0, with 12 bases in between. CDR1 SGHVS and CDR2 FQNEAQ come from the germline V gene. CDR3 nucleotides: TGTGCCAGCAAGGCAGGAGCCATGAACACTGAAGCTTTCTTT. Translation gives CASKAGAMNTEAFF.